Sequencing of this T cell receptor (beta chain) was carried out in a study of T cell repertoires in cytomegalovirus infection. Study-level background: CMV infection plus the matching HLA type was flagged by public TCR beta signatures.

Study observations and caveats: The ex vivo response was dominated by HLA-C-restricted CMV-specific TCR beta clonotypes.

Points on this clonotype: Its antigen is still unknown.

TCRdb reprocessed the reads via MiXCR and lists one record per CDR3 protein. The table lists approximately 750,000 distinct CDR3 sequences, 35% of them singletons. The CDR3 runs 13 residues. CDR1 and CDR2 from the germline V gene are SGHNT and YYREEE (reference sequence). Trimming shortened V by 0 bases and J by 4 bases, and 6 bases separated the two germline ends. This chain joins TRBV5-4 and TRBJ2-3; no reliable D call. This TCR was recovered from a human donor in good health (CMV status not recorded). Some clones in this sample may be carry-over from other donors' samples. Input material: PBMCs. CDR3 sequence: CASSLEGSDTQYF. The DNA for the CDR3 is TGTGCCAGCAGCTTGGAGGGTTCAGATACGCAGTATTTT.